Below are 19 T cell receptor beta chains sequenced from a single sample in a study of cytomegalovirus exposure and HLA in healthy donors. In the PCR, 60 Vbeta and 13 Jbeta primers were used. Using immunoSEQ multiplex PCR, the repertoire was profiled, and TCRdb retains in-frame clones only, with some absent. Here the sample spans around 100,000 clones, over 75% being singletons. Sequenced input: PBMCs. These TCRs come from a male donor in good health and CMV-seropositive.

This clone was seen a few times. The CDR3 region is CASSENPGQGGNTIYF. The CDR3 nucleotides read TGTGCCAGCAGTGAAAACCCGGGACAGGGGGGAAACACCATATATTTT. The chain links TRBV6-1 to TRBJ1-3; 10 bases are shared with TRBD1. This CDR3 contains 16 residues. V trimming: 2 bases; J trimming: 4 bases; junction bases outside the gene matches: 5. Germline assignment: CDR1 MNHNS and CDR2 SASEGT.

The CDR3 region has the DNA TGTGCTTACACTCGGGGGAATGAAAAACTGTTTTTT. Its translation: CAYTRGNEKLFF. The chain recombines TRBV30 with TRBJ1-4, with a possible D match to TRBD1 (5 bases). CDR1 is GTSNPN and CDR2 is SVGIG in the germline V gene (reference sequence). This CDR3 contains 12 residues.

The CDR3 here is CASSSRGDRDQPQHF. The DNA of the CDR3 is TGTGCCAGCAGCTCGCGCGGGGACAGGGACCAGCCCCAGCATTTT. The chain couples TRBV7-2 to TRBJ1-5; 9 nucleotides align to TRBD1. The CDR3 is 15 amino acids. Per the germline V gene, CDR1 is SGHTA and CDR2 is FQGNSA. V lost 4 bases and J lost 7; bases outside the gene matches: 8.

The rearrangement uses TRBV2 and TRBJ2-7, with 10 positions matching TRBD2. The CDR3 has 14 residues. V shed 4 bases and J 3 bases; nucleotides not matched to a gene: 3. Germline CDR1 SNHLY, CDR2 FYNNEI. The CDR3 protein is CASSVTSGDYEQYF. DNA of the CDR3: TGTGCCAGCAGTGTAACTAGCGGGGACTACGAGCAGTACTTC.

The V and J genes are TRBV7-9 and TRBJ2-1; 15 bases fit TRBD2. The CDR3 is made up of 14 amino acids. The trim removed 4 bases at V and 11 bases at J, leaving 3 bases unmatched. Germline CDR1 SEHNR, CDR2 FQNEAQ (reference sequence). The CDR3 DNA reads TGTGCCAGCAGCTCGGGACTAGCGGGGGGACAGCAGTTCTTC. Encoded protein: CASSSGLAGGQQFF.

This clone was detected only a few times. V and J are TRBV5-6 and TRBJ1-1; D is perhaps TRBD1 (6 bases). CDR1 is SGHDT and CDR2 is YYEEEE in the germline V gene. V lost 7 bases to trimming and J lost 6 bases, with 16 bases between them. The CDR3 is 13 amino acids. CDR3 protein: CASRKQGSPEAFF. CDR3 nucleotide sequence: TGTGCCAGCCGCAAACAGGGATCGCCTGAAGCTTTCTTT.

The DNA of the CDR3 is TGTGCCAGCAGCGATGCGCAGGTGAACACTGAAGCTTTCTTT. Translation: CASSDAQVNTEAFF. J is TRBJ1-1 and V is TRBV5-4, with no clear D. The germline V gene encodes CDR1 SGHNT and CDR2 YYREEE (reference sequence). V was trimmed by 4 bases and J by 0 bases, leaving 10 bases between them. This CDR3 is built from 14 residues.

The V and J genes are TRBV5-1 and TRBJ2-2; tentative D call: TRBD1 (5 bases). The V gene's germline CDR1 is SGHRS and CDR2 YFSETQ. This CDR3 is 15 amino acids long. Trimming stripped 1 base from V and 6 bases from J, with 13 bases between. The CDR3 spells CASSLLGKGSGELFF. CDR3 nucleotides: TGCGCCAGCAGCTTGTTAGGGAAGGGGTCCGGGGAGCTGTTTTTT.

The J gene is TRBJ2-7, the V gene TRBV28, with D maybe TRBD1 (7 bases). The CDR3 is made up of 11 amino acids. Trimming cost V 8 bases and J 4 bases, with 9 bases left between them. Germline V gene data show CDR1 as MDHEN and CDR2 as SYDVKM. CDR3 DNA sequence: TGTGCCAGCGCAGGGGGGTACGAGCAGTACTTC. This gives the protein CASAGGYEQYF.

With regard to this clone: This same CDR3 is encoded by further DNA sequences in the sample. The genes are TRBV29-1 and TRBJ1-2; no clear D. Germline V gives CDR1 SQVTM, CDR2 ANQGSEA. V was cut by 4 bases and J by 2 bases, with 17 bases left in between. The CDR3 is made up of 15 amino acids. CDR3 sequence reads: CSVGPERRENYGYTF. The CDR3 DNA reads TGCAGCGTTGGCCCCGAGCGGAGGGAGAACTATGGCTACACCTTC.

The chain links TRBV18 to TRBJ2-5; 8 bases map to TRBD2. V dropped 1 base and J dropped 0; count of bases not matched to a gene: 4. In germline, CDR1 is KGHSH, CDR2 LQKENI. The CDR3 sequence is 16 residues long. The CDR3 here is CASSPLSGGYQETQYF. For the CDR3, the DNA is TGTGCCAGCTCACCACTAAGCGGGGGATACCAAGAGACCCAGTACTTC.

The chain links TRBV14 to TRBJ1-1, with D perhaps matching TRBD1 (6 bases). The CDR3 spans 15 residues. The V gene lost 4 bases and the J gene lost 11 bases, with 23 bases spanning the gap. Germline-derived CDR1 and CDR2 are SGHDN and FVKESK. This CDR3 reads CASSPATGLRTLAFF. The CDR3 DNA reads as TGTGCCAGCAGCCCTGCGACAGGATTACGTACGCTTGCTTTCTTT.

V gene TRBV2 combines with J gene TRBJ1-5, with D possibly matching TRBD1 (6 bases). The germline V gene has CDR1 SNHLY and CDR2 FYNNEI. The length of the CDR3 is 15 residues. V gave up 6 bases and J gave up 2 bases, with 14 bases separating them. This CDR3 reads CASSQTGIRNQPQHF. As DNA, the CDR3 is TGTGCCAGCAGCCAAACAGGGATCCGCAATCAGCCCCAGCATTTT.

The V and J genes are TRBV28 and TRBJ2-7; a weak D match, TRBD1 (7 bases). CDR3 length equals 13 residues. Per germline, CDR1 MDHEN and CDR2 SYDVKM. V was cut by 6 bases and J by 3 bases, with 12 bases left in between. CDR3 DNA sequence: TGTGCCAGCAGCGGGGGACAGATCTACGAGCAGTACTTC. Protein: CASSGGQIYEQYF.

The J gene is TRBJ1-2, the V gene TRBV5-1, with D possibly TRBD1 on 5 matching bases. Trimming removed 6 bases at V and 2 bases at J, with 20 bases between. Per the germline V gene, CDR1 is SGHRS and CDR2 is YFSETQ. CDR3 length equals 16 residues. CDR3 bases: TGCGCCAGCAAGGCAGGTACAGGCAACCTAAACTATGGCTACACCTTC. It codes for CASKAGTGNLNYGYTF.

This clone was recorded once. The genes are TRBV5-1 and TRBJ2-7, with D maybe TRBD1 (6 bases). Trimming took 4 bases from V and 1 from J, leaving 12 bases between them. The CDR3 length is 14 residues. Germline values: CDR1 SGHRS, CDR2 YFSETQ. The CDR3 DNA is TGCGCCAGCAGCCCGGACAGTATATCCTACGAGCAGTACTTC. Translated, it gives CASSPDSISYEQYF. Together with reference TRBV5-1 and TRBJ2-7, the CDR3 gives the full variable domain: KAGVTQTPRYLIKTRGQQVTLSCSPISGHRSVSWYQQTPGQGLQFLFEYFSETQRNKGNFPGRFSGRQFSNSRSEMNVSTLELGDSALYLCASSPDSISYEQYFGPGTRLTVT.

There are a few counts of this clone. The chain joins TRBV6-1 to TRBJ2-7; 7 bases are a match to TRBD1. CDR3 length: 15 amino acids. The junction had 8 bases not matched to a gene; V was cut back by 4 bases and J by 2 bases. Germline CDR1 reads MNHNS; CDR2 reads SASEGT. CDR3 amino acids: CASSARQGKAYEQYF. The CDR3 DNA sequence: TGTGCCAGCAGTGCTCGACAGGGTAAAGCCTACGAGCAGTACTTC.

Here the CDR3 DNA reads TGTGCCAGTAATCTAGCGGGAGTGTCAGAGACCCAGTACTTC. It yields the protein CASNLAGVSETQYF. The gene calls are TRBV19 and TRBJ2-5; 10 bases agree with TRBD2. After removal of 7 bases from V and 4 bases from J, the junction contained 6 bases not matched to a gene. The CDR3 consists of 14 residues. Germline V gene data show CDR1 as LNHDA and CDR2 as SQIVND (reference sequence).

The chain recombines TRBV7-2 with TRBJ1-2; D is unclear. The CDR3 runs 14 residues. Germline CDR1 reads SGHTA; CDR2 reads FQGNSA. V was shortened by 2 bases and J by 0 bases, with 7 bases between the two germline ends. The CDR3 nucleotides read TGTGCCAGCAGCTTATCTTCAGCTAACTATGGCTACACCTTC. It encodes CASSLSSANYGYTF. The variable domain in full, with the rest retrieved from reference TRBV7-2 and TRBJ1-2, is GAGVSQSPSNKVTEKGKDVELRCDPISGHTALYWYRQSLGQGLEFLIYFQGNSAPDKSGLPSDRFSAERTGGSVSTLTIQRTQQEDSAVYLCASSLSSANYGYTFGSGTRLTVV.